These 31 T cell receptor beta chains were all obtained from the same sample, sequenced in a study of blood T cell repertoires in COVID-19. Libraries were prepared by immunoSEQ multiplex PCR; TCRdb keeps only in-frame clonotypes and omits some of them. The sample lists over 150,000 clones, over 70% seen once, with 2.9% in the top ten. The sequenced sample consisted of peripheral blood. These receptors all come from a woman aged 60-70 years with acute or convalescent COVID-19.

The chain uses TRBV6-5 and TRBJ2-3, with TRBD2 identical over 13 bases. The V gene end was trimmed by 6 bases and the J gene end by 6 bases; junction bases not matched to a gene: 6. CDR1 is MNHEY and CDR2 is SVGAGI in the germline V gene. This CDR3 region has 15 residues. CDR3 coding DNA: TGTGCCAGCAGCGCCGGGACTAGCGGGGTGGATACGCAGTATTTT. Protein: CASSAGTSGVDTQYF.

V and J are TRBV11-1 and TRBJ1-3; D is unresolved. The CDR3 covers 13 residues. The germline V gene encodes CDR1 SGHAT and CDR2 FQDESV (reference sequence). V shed 6 bases and J shed 1 base, with 7 bases lying between them. The chain's CDR3 is CASRPGSGNTIYF. CDR3 nucleotide sequence: TGTGCCAGCAGACCCGGGTCTGGAAACACCATATATTTT.

The V and J genes are TRBV5-1 and TRBJ1-1; maybe TRBD1 (5 bases). Deletions cut 5 bases from V and 0 bases from J, with 14 bases between. Germline assignment: CDR1 SGHRS and CDR2 YFSETQ. The CDR3 is 15 residues long. CDR3 residues: CASRRDPAMNTEAFF. The CDR3 DNA is TGCGCCAGCAGGCGGGACCCTGCCATGAACACTGAAGCTTTCTTT.

This clone was counted a single time. The sample has other DNA sequences that encode this CDR3 too. The V and J genes are TRBV18 and TRBJ1-1; D is possibly TRBD1 (6 bases). The CDR3 length is 14 residues. V lost 3 bases to trimming and J lost 2 bases, with 10 bases between them. Germline CDR1 reads KGHSH; CDR2 reads LQKENI. The CDR3 sequence: CASSPTGANTEAFF. CDR3 in DNA: TGTGCCAGCTCACCGACAGGAGCTAACACTGAAGCTTTCTTT.

The chain joins TRBV19 to TRBJ1-1, with a possible D match to TRBD1 (6 bases). The germline V gene has CDR1 LNHDA and CDR2 SQIVND (reference sequence). Deletions cut 6 bases from V and 2 bases from J, with 13 bases between. This CDR3 spans 14 amino acids. The CDR3 is CASRGGQINTEAFF. The DNA of the CDR3 is TGTGCCAGTAGGGGGGGGCAGATTAACACTGAAGCTTTCTTT.

V and J are TRBV5-1 and TRBJ1-5, with 10 positions matching TRBD1. The junction had 4 bases not matched to a gene; V was cut back by 0 bases and J by 7 bases. From germline, CDR1 is SGHRS and CDR2 YFSETQ. CDR3 size: 15 residues. Written as DNA, the CDR3 is TGCGCCAGCAGCTTGGGACAGGGGGCTAACCAGCCCCAGCATTTT. Amino acid sequence: CASSLGQGANQPQHF.

V is TRBV7-8 and J is TRBJ2-3; 8 positions agree with TRBD1. V was pared by 6 bases and J by 1 base, with 3 bases of the junction left unmatched. CDR3 length equals 14 residues. Germline CDR1 is SGHVS and CDR2 is FQNEAQ. The CDR3 region is CASRSTGGTDTQYF. Written as DNA, the CDR3 is TGTGCCAGCAGGTCGACAGGGGGCACAGATACGCAGTATTTT.

The chain has TRBV6-2 or TRBV6-3 and TRBJ1-1, with D tentatively TRBD1 (5 bases). Germline CDR1 MNHEY, CDR2 SVGEGT. This CDR3 region has 15 residues. V gave up 1 base and J gave up 2 bases, with 11 bases separating them. The DNA of the CDR3 is TGTGCCAGCAGTTACTTCCTCGGGGGAAACACTGAAGCTTTCTTT. It translates to CASSYFLGGNTEAFF.

The V call is TRBV12-3 or TRBV12-4, the J call TRBJ1-5; a weak D match, TRBD1 (5 bases). The CDR3 length is 13 residues. The V gene lost 6 bases and the J gene lost 9 bases, with 15 bases spanning the gap. CDR3 region: CASSWGPGGPQHF. The CDR3, as DNA: TGTGCCAGCAGCTGGGGCCCGGGTGGGCCCCAGCATTTT.

The chain uses TRBV21-1 and TRBJ1-1; the table assigns TRBD1, which was not confirmed against the DNA. TRBV21-1 is reported as a pseudogene. CDR3 length: 16 amino acids. CDR3 sequence reads: CASSNESRTGGTEAFF. The CDR3 DNA is TGTGCCAGCAGCAATGAAAGCCGGACAGGGGGGACTGAAGCTTTCTTT.

The chain employs TRBV7-8 and TRBJ2-5; 8 bases line up with TRBD1. This CDR3 spans 14 amino acids. The germline V gene has CDR1 SGHVS and CDR2 FQNEAQ. The J segment lost 3 bases and the V segment lost 4 bases, leaving 4 bases of the junction unmatched. The CDR3 region is CASSSGGVKETQYF. Written as DNA, the CDR3 is TGTGCCAGCAGCTCAGGGGGCGTTAAAGAGACCCAGTACTTC.

The chain carries TRBV24-1 and TRBJ2-1; 8 bases line up with TRBD2. CDR3 length: 14 residues. Trimming took 7 bases from V and 1 from J; bases not matched to a gene: 2. Germline V lookup: CDR1 KGHDR, CDR2 SFDVKD. CDR3 region: CATSGGVSYNEQFF. CDR3 nucleotide sequence: TGTGCCACCAGCGGGGGGGTGTCCTACAATGAGCAGTTCTTC.

This chain links TRBV7-2 with TRBJ2-1, with TRBD2 identical over 10 bases. Looked up from germline, CDR1 is SGHTA and CDR2 is FQGNSA. The CDR3 loop spans 16 amino acids. J was trimmed by 6 bases and V by 1 base; bases with no gene match: 6. CDR3 coding DNA: TGTGCCAGCAGCTTAGGACCAGCGGGGGGGTCCAATGAGCAGTTCTTC. Residues: CASSLGPAGGSNEQFF. The full variable domain, with the rest looked up from reference TRBV7-2 and TRBJ2-1, is GAGVSQSPSNKVTEKGKDVELRCDPISGHTALYWYRQSLGQGLEFLIYFQGNSAPDKSGLPSDRFSAERTGGSVSTLTIQRTQQEDSAVYLCASSLGPAGGSNEQFFGPGTRLTVL.

The chain couples TRBV24-1 to TRBJ2-5, with a possible D match to TRBD2 (6 bases). This CDR3 comprises 13 residues. CDR1 KGHDR and CDR2 SFDVKD come from the germline V gene. Trimming cost V 4 bases and J 2 bases, with 7 bases left between them. The CDR3 sequence is CATSDGGQETQYF. The DNA for the CDR3 is TGTGCCACCAGTGACGGGGGTCAAGAGACCCAGTACTTC.

The chain joins TRBV19 to TRBJ2-4, with TRBD2 matching 8 bases. Trimming took 4 bases from V and 0 from J; bases not matched to a gene: 5. In germline, CDR1 is LNHDA, CDR2 SQIVND (reference sequence). The CDR3 covers 16 residues. The CDR3 loop reads CASSTGTRVAKNIQYF. CDR3 bases: TGTGCCAGTAGTACCGGGACTAGGGTAGCCAAAAACATTCAGTACTTC.

This chain connects TRBV19 to TRBJ2-6; maybe TRBD1 (5 bases). V was trimmed by 3 bases and J by 0 bases, leaving 18 bases between them. The CDR3 contains 19 residues. In germline, CDR1 is LNHDA, CDR2 SQIVND (reference sequence). The CDR3 bases are TGTGCCAGTAGTATCGTTGCGGACATTCTCTTCTCTGGGGCCAACGTCCTGACTTTC. This sequence encodes CASSIVADILFSGANVLTF.

The chain carries TRBV28 and TRBJ1-5; a possible D gene is TRBD1 (5 bases). The CDR3 is 13 residues long. Germline loops: CDR1 MDHEN, CDR2 SYDVKM. Trimming left V 7 bases short and J 1 base short, with 8 bases between. CDR3 nucleotide sequence: TGTGCCAGCACCAAGGGGAGCAATCAGCCCCAGCATTTT. Its protein product is CASTKGSNQPQHF. The whole variable domain, filled in from reference TRBV28 and TRBJ1-5, reads DVKVTQSSRYLVKRTGEKVFLECVQDMDHENMFWYRQDPGLGLRLIYFSYDVKMKEKGDIPEGYSVSREKKERFSLILESASTNQTSMYLCASTKGSNQPQHFGDGTRLSIL.

In its sample, this clone was seen many times. The V and J genes are TRBV14 and TRBJ1-1; D uncertain. Per the germline V gene, CDR1 is SGHDN and CDR2 is FVKESK. CDR3 size: 14 residues. With 5 bases removed from V and 0 bases from J, the gap between germline ends came to 10 bases. The CDR3: CASSLLQMNTEAFF. The CDR3 DNA follows: TGTGCCAGCAGCTTGCTTCAGATGAACACTGAAGCTTTCTTT.

V usage is TRBV11-3 and J usage is TRBJ2-1; D is unresolved. The V end was cut by 0 bases, the J end by 7 bases, with 10 bases between. Per the germline V gene, CDR1 is SGHNT and CDR2 is YENEEA. The CDR3 is 14 amino acids. CDR3 loop: CASSLDRRENEQFF. The DNA of the CDR3 is TGTGCCAGCAGCTTAGATCGAAGAGAGAATGAGCAGTTCTTC.

The chain joins TRBV27 to TRBJ1-1; 7 bases line up with TRBD1. The CDR3 covers 13 residues. Trimming at V came to 6 bases and at J to 7 bases, leaving 8 bases not matched to a gene. The germline V gene encodes CDR1 MNHEY and CDR2 SMNVEV (reference sequence). The CDR3: CASRPRDSFEAFF. The CDR3 bases are TGTGCCAGCAGGCCCAGGGACAGTTTTGAAGCTTTCTTT.

The genes are TRBV19 and TRBJ1-4, with 11 bases that match TRBD1. Germline V gene data show CDR1 as LNHDA and CDR2 as SQIVND (reference sequence). This CDR3 has 15 residues. J was trimmed by 0 bases and V by 9 bases; bases with no gene match: 3. The CDR3 is CASGTGGATNEKLFF. The CDR3 DNA sequence: TGTGCCAGCGGGACAGGGGGTGCAACTAATGAAAAACTGTTTTTT.

This chain uses TRBV10-3 with TRBJ2-5; 7 positions match TRBD2. The CDR3 has 17 amino acids. The V and J ends lost 2 bases and 0 bases, in that order; junction bases with no gene match: 9. CDR1 is ENHRY, CDR2 SYGVKD, per germline. The DNA for the CDR3 is TGTGCCATCAGTGAGATGAGGACTAGTGGTGACCAAGAGACCCAGTACTTC. This sequence encodes CAISEMRTSGDQETQYF.

V is TRBV4-3 and J is TRBJ2-1, with D perhaps TRBD2 (7 bases). This CDR3 contains 16 residues. Trimming pared 0 bases from V and 2 bases from J, leaving 11 bases between. Germline assignment: CDR1 LGHNA and CDR2 YSLEER. CDR3 DNA: TGCGCCAGCAGCCAAGAAGGGCGGGGGCCCTACAATGAGCAGTTCTTC. Translation: CASSQEGRGPYNEQFF.

The chain carries TRBV7-9 and TRBJ2-3, with 12 bases that match TRBD2. With 4 bases clipped from V and 6 bases from J, the junction kept 8 bases outside the gene matches. Germline CDR1 SEHNR, CDR2 FQNEAQ (reference sequence). The CDR3 covers 16 residues. The CDR3 DNA follows: TGTGCCAGCAGCTCTACTAGCGGGGGGCTTGAGGATACGCAGTATTTT. Amino acids: CASSSTSGGLEDTQYF.

The chain links TRBV2 to TRBJ1-2; 8 bases are a match to TRBD1. Germline trimming cut 6 bases from V and 0 bases from J; bases unmatched to any gene: 3. Looked up from germline, CDR1 is SNHLY and CDR2 is FYNNEI. The CDR3 extends over 14 amino acids. For the CDR3, the DNA is TGTGCCAGCAGCGCGGACAGGGCTAACTATGGCTACACCTTC. This gives the protein CASSADRANYGYTF.

The table lists this clone with a count of one. The chain is built from TRBV3-1 (or the pseudogene TRBV3-2) and TRBJ1-2; 12 positions agree with TRBD1. Germline values: CDR1 LGHDT, CDR2 YNNKEL (reference sequence). The CDR3 sequence is 16 residues long. V trimming: 2 bases; J trimming: 4 bases; junction bases outside the gene matches: 5. In DNA, the CDR3 is TGTGCCAGCAGCCAAAAAGGGACAGGGGGCAGCTATGGCTACACCTTC. It encodes CASSQKGTGGSYGYTF.

The V gene is TRBV7-3, the J gene TRBJ2-2; no firm D call. This CDR3 has 13 amino acids. Trimming shortened V by 5 bases and J by 3 bases, and 7 bases separated the two germline ends. Germline CDR1 and CDR2: SGHTA and FQGTGA. DNA of the CDR3: TGTGCCAGCAGCCACCAGTACACCGGGGAGCTGTTTTTT. Its protein product is CASSHQYTGELFF.

The J gene is TRBJ2-2, the V gene TRBV5-1; no clear D. Germline assignment: CDR1 SGHRS and CDR2 YFSETQ. Trimming took 0 bases from V and 6 from J, leaving 9 bases between them. This CDR3 is 14 amino acids long. CDR3 in DNA: TGCGCCAGCAGCTTGGGAGATTACGCCGGGGAGCTGTTTTTT. The encoded protein is CASSLGDYAGELFF.

The genes are TRBV5-8 and TRBJ1-5, with D uncertain. CDR1 and CDR2 from the germline V gene are SGHTS and YDEGEE. The CDR3 spans 16 residues. The ends were cut back, 0 bases at V and 0 bases at J, with 10 bases in the middle. Here the CDR3 DNA reads TGTGCCAGCAGCTTGGCAGGATTCCTTAGCAATCAGCCCCAGCATTTT. Translated, it gives CASSLAGFLSNQPQHF.

This clone was detected once. The chain carries TRBV19 and TRBJ1-5, with 8 bases fitting TRBD1. The V gene's germline CDR1 is LNHDA and CDR2 SQIVND (reference sequence). The CDR3 extends over 14 amino acids. The trim removed 8 bases at V and 4 bases at J, leaving 7 bases unmatched. CDR3 nucleotides: TGTGCCAGTGTTACCACAGGGGGGAATCAGCCCCAGCATTTT. This codes for CASVTTGGNQPQHF.

Points on this clone: Its ends do not fully match the called genes, so a read error is possible. The chain is built from TRBV2 and TRBJ2-7; 9 nucleotides line up with TRBD1. The CDR3 spans 11 residues. The germline V gene encodes CDR1 SNHLY and CDR2 FYNNEI. In DNA form, the CDR3 reads TGTGCCAGCAGTGGGAGGACAGGGGTGTGCTTC. It codes for CASSGRTGVCF.